This T cell receptor beta chain derives from a study of cytomegalovirus exposure and HLA in healthy donors. Regarding the study as a whole: Earlier analysis looked at TCR beta V segments, and most were productive about 87% or about 30% of the time.

This PCR relied on a set of 60 Vbeta primers and 13 Jbeta primers. Some clones are missing from TCRdb's copy, which holds only in-frame ones; the method was immunoSEQ multiplex PCR. The sample holds under 130,000 clones, around 67% seen once. The CDR3 has 16 amino acids. Germline loops: CDR1 MNHNS, CDR2 SASEGT. The V gene end was trimmed by 3 bases and the J gene end by 7 bases; junction bases not matched to a gene: 8. Comment on this clone: The antigen is undetermined.

The sample comprised PBMCs. This sequence joins TRBV6-1 and TRBJ2-2, with TRBD2 matching over 10 bases. The clonotype comes from a woman in her fifties or sixties in good health and CMV-seronegative. The CDR3 DNA is TGTGCCAGCAGTGATGGGCTAGCGGGAGTTGTCGGGGAGCTGTTTTTT. Its translation is CASSDGLAGVVGELFF.